Listed below are T cell receptor beta chains from one sample, sequenced in a study of cytomegalovirus exposure and HLA in healthy donors. The method was immunoSEQ multiplex PCR; TCRdb's version includes in-frame clones alone and lacks a portion of them. The table has roughly 160,000 clones, around 83% seen once. The material sequenced was PBMCs. Receptor source: a male donor in good health and CMV-seropositive. Both conserved end residues are trimmed from each CDR3. Fields, in order: V gene, CDR3 protein.

TRBV7-2	ASSLDHSSYEQY
TRBV4-3	ASSQVGGSGANVLT
TRBV6-1	ASRVRGREWTQY
TRBV15	ATSSQPIGRLYTDTQY
TRBV7-9	ASSLRQGKINYNEQF
TRBV20-1	SARRSDTQY
TRBV2	ASNGRVGSEAF
TRBV6-5	ASSYYGTPSLF
TRBV19	ASTQMAGNQETQY
TRBV30	AWKHGHNNYGYT
TRBV5-1	ASSFQGLRTEAF
TRBV10-3	AIRQVLNEQF
TRBV7-9	ASSFPPQAGDTGELF
TRBV29-1	SARYDSYNEQF
TRBV14	ASSQGTGATNEKLF